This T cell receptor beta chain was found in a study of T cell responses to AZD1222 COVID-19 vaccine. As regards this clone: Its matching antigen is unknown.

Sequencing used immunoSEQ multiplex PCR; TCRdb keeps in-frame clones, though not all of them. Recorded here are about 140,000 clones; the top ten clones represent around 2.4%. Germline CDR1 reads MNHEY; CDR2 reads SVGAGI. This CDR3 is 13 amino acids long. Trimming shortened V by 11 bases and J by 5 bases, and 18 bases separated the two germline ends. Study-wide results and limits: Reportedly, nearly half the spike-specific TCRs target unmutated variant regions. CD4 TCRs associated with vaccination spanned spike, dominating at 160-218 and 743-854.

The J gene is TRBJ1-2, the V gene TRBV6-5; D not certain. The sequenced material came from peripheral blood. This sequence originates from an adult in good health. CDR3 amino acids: CAFQTALGYGYTF. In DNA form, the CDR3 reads TGTGCCTTTCAAACGGCCCTGGGGTATGGCTACACCTTC.